This TCR beta chain was observed in a study of blood T cells in healthy people across ages. This clonotype was seen only a few times. Its antigen is undetermined. A read error is possible here, since a much larger clone lies one base away. The authors ran a second PCR of 7 to 11 cycles using a sample-barcoded 5' primer and a J-beta primer mix. A template-switch adaptor containing 12 random nucleotides labeled each cDNA molecule. Each CDR3 protein gets one entry after TCRdb re-called the 5' RACE reads with MiXCR. Among approximately 810,000 distinct CDR3 sequences listed, more than 25% were seen once. Study-wide results and limits: Relative to aged donors, long-lived donors carried more naive CD4+ cells and displayed higher diversity. Estimated diversity, derived from one million T cells, was regarded as an underestimate. The study found TCR beta diversity correlated strongly with naive T cell percentage.

Unmatched junction bases numbered 18, after V lost 2 bases and J lost 13 bases. CDR3 length: 17 amino acids. Germline V gene data show CDR1 as DFQATT and CDR2 as SNEGSKA (reference sequence). The chain couples TRBV20-1 to TRBJ2-1; the match to TRBD2 covers 12 bases. The clonotype was recovered from a woman of 80 years or more in good health. Material: blood. The CDR3 loop reads CSARSTLAGGAGETQFF. The DNA for the CDR3 is TGCAGTGCTAGATCCACACTAGCGGGGGGTGCAGGAGAGACCCAGTTCTTC.